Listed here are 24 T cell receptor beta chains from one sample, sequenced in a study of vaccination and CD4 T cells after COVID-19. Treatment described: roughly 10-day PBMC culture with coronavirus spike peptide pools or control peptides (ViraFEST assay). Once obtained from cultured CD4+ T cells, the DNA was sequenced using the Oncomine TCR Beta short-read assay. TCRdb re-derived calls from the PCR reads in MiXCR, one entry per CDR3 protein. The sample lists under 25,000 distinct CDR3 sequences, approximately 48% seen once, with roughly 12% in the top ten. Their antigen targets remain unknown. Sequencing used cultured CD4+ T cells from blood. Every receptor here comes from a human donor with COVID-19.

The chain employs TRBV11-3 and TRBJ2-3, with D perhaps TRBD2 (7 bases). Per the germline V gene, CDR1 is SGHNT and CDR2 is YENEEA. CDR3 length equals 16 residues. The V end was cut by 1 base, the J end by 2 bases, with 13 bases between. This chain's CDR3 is CASSLGGGLITDTQYF. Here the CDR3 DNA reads TGTGCCAGCAGCTTAGGGGGGGGCCTAATCACAGATACGCAGTATTTT.

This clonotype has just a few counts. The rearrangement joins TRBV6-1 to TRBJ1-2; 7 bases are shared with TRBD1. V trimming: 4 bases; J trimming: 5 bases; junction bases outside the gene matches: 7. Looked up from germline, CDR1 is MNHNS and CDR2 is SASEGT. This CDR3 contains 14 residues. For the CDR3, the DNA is TGTGCCAGCAGTGCCGTACAGGGGTCTTATGGCTACACCTTC. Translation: CASSAVQGSYGYTF.

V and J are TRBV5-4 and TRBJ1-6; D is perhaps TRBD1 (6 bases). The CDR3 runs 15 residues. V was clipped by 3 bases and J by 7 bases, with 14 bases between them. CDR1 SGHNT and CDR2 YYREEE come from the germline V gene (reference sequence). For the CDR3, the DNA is TGTGCCAGCAGCTCGCTAGGACAGCCGAATTCACCCCTCCACTTT. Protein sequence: CASSSLGQPNSPLHF.

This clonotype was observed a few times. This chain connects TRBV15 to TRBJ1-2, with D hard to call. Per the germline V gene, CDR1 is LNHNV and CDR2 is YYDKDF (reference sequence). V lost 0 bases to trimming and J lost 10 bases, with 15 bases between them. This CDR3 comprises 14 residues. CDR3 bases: TGTGCCACCAGCAGAGACCAGGTCCAGAATGCCTACACCTTC. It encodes CATSRDQVQNAYTF.

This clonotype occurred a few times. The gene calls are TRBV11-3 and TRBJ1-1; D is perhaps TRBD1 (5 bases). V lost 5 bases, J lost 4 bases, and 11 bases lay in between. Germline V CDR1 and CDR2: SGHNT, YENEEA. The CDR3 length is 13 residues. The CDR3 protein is CASSPSGPTEAFF. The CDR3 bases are TGTGCCAGCAGCCCCTCGGGGCCCACTGAAGCTTTCTTT.

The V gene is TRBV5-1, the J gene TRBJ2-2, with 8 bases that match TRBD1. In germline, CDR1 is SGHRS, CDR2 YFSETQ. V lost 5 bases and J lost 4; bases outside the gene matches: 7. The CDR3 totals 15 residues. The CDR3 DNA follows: TGCGCCAGCAGACAGGGGGGCCGGGGCACCGGGGAGCTGTTTTTT. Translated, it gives CASRQGGRGTGELFF.

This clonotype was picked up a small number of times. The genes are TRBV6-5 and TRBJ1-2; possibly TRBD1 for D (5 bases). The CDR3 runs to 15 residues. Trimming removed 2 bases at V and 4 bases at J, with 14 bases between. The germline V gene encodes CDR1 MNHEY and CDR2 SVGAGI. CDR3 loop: CASSYEGRGFYGYTF. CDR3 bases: TGTGCCAGCAGTTACGAGGGGCGAGGGTTCTATGGCTACACCTTC.

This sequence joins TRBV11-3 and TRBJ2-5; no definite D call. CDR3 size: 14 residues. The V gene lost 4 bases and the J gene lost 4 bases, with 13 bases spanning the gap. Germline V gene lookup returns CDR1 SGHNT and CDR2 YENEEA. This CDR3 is CASSSLVAPETQYF. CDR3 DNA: TGTGCCAGCAGCTCCCTCGTTGCACCAGAGACCCAGTACTTC.

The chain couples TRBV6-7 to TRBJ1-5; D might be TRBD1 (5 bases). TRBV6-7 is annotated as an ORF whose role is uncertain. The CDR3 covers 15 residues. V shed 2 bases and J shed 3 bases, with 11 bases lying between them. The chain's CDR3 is CASSYAREVNQPQHF. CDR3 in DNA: TGTGCCAGCAGTTACGCCAGGGAGGTCAATCAGCCCCAGCATTTT.

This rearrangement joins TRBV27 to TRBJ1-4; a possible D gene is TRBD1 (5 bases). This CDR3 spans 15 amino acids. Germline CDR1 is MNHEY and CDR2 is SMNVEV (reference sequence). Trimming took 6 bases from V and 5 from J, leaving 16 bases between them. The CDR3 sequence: CASRLGDGPNEKLFF. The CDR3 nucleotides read TGTGCCAGCAGGCTCGGGGACGGTCCCAATGAAAAACTGTTTTTT.

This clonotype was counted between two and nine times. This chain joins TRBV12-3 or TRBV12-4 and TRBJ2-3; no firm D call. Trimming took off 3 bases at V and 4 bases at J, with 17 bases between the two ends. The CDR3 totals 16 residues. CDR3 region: CASSFLRVATSDTQYF. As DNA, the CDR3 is TGTGCCAGCAGTTTCCTACGGGTTGCGACGTCAGATACGCAGTATTTT.

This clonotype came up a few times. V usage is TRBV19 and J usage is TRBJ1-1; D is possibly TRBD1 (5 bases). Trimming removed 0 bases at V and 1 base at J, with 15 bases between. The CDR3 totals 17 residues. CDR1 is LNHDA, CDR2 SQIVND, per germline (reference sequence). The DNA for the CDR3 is TGTGCCAGTAGTATAGATAGGGGTAGGGGACGGAACACTGAAGCTTTCTTT. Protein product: CASSIDRGRGRNTEAFF.

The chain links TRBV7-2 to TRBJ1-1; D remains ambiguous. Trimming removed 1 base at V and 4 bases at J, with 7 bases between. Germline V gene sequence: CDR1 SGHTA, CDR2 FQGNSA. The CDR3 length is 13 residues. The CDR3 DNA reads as TGTGCCAGCAGCTTAGATGTGAGCACTGAAGCTTTCTTT. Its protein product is CASSLDVSTEAFF.

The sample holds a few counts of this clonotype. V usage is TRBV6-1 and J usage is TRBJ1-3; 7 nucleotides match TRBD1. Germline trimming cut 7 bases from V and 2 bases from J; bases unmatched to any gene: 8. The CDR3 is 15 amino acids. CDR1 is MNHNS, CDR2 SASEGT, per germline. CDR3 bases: TGTGCCAGCATCCCCGGACAGGCGGCTGGAAACACCATATATTTT. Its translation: CASIPGQAAGNTIYF.

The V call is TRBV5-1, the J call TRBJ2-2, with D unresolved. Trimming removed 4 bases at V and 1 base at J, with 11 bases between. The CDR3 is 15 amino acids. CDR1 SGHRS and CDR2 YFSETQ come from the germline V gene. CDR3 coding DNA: TGCGCCAGCAGCACCCGGACGGTGAACACCGGGGAGCTGTTTTTT. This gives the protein CASSTRTVNTGELFF. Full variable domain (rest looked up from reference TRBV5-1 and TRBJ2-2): KAGVTQTPRYLIKTRGQQVTLSCSPISGHRSVSWYQQTPGQGLQFLFEYFSETQRNKGNFPGRFSGRQFSNSRSEMNVSTLELGDSALYLCASSTRTVNTGELFFGEGSRLTVL.

This CDR3 reads CASSELRGGTQYF. In DNA form, the CDR3 reads TGCGCCAGCAGTGAGTTGAGGGGCGGTACGCAGTATTTT. This chain joins TRBV10-1 and TRBJ2-3; possibly TRBD1 or TRBD2 for D (5 bases each). Germline CDR1 and CDR2: WNHNN and SYGVQD (reference sequence). V was shortened by 1 base and J by 8 bases, with 10 bases between the two germline ends. The CDR3 has 13 amino acids.

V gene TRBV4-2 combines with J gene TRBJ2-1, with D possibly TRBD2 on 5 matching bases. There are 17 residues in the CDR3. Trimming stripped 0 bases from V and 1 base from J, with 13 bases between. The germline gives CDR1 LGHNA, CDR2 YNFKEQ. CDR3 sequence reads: CASSQDLAGLSYNEQFF. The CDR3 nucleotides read TGTGCCAGCAGCCAAGATTTGGCGGGTCTTTCCTACAATGAGCAGTTCTTC.

In DNA, the CDR3 is TGTGCCAGCAGCACAAAGTCAGAAGATACTGAAGCTTTCTTT. It is translated as CASSTKSEDTEAFF. The gene calls are TRBV11-2 and TRBJ1-1; D remains unclear. The CDR3 covers 14 residues. Germline V gene data show CDR1 as SGHAT and CDR2 as FQNNGV. V was shortened by 5 bases and J by 5 bases, with 15 bases between the two germline ends.

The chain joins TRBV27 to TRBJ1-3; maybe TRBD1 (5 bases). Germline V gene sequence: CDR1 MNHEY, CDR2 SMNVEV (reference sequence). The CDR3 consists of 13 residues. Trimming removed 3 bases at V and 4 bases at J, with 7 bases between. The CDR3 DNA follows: TGTGCCAGCAGTTTCCAGGGCGGAAACACCATATATTTT. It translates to CASSFQGGNTIYF.

This CDR3 is CASSLAEGGPYEQYF. CDR3 DNA: TGTGCCAGCAGCTTAGCGGAGGGGGGGCCCTACGAGCAGTACTTC. The V gene is TRBV7-9, the J gene TRBJ2-7; tentatively, D is TRBD2 (7 bases). V lost 0 bases and J lost 2, with 11 bases in between. The CDR3 is made up of 15 amino acids. Looked up from germline, CDR1 is SEHNR and CDR2 is FQNEAQ (reference sequence).

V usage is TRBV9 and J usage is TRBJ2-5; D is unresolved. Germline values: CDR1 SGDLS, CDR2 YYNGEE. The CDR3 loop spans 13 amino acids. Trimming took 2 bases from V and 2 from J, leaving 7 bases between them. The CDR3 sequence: CASSVDQQETQYF. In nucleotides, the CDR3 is TGTGCCAGCAGCGTCGACCAGCAAGAGACCCAGTACTTC.

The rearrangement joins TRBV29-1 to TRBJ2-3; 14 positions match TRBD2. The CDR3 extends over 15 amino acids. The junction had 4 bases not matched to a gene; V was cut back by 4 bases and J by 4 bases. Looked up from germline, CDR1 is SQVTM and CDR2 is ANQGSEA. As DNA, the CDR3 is TGCAGCGTTGGTGGGACTAGCGGGGGTTCAGATACGCAGTATTTT. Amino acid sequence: CSVGGTSGGSDTQYF.

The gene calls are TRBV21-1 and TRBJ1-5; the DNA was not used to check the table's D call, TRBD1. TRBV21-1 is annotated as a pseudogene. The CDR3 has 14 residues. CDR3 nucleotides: TGTCTGGGGGGGGAAGTCTATAGCAATCAGCCCCAGCATTTT. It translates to CLGGEVYSNQPQHF.

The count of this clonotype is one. DNA for the CDR3: TGTGCCAGCTCATCGCGTCAAGACAGCTATGGCTACACCTTC. As protein: CASSSRQDSYGYTF. V is TRBV18 and J is TRBJ1-2; D is perhaps TRBD1 (5 bases). The germline CDR1 and CDR2 sequences are KGHSH and LQKENI. There are 14 residues in the CDR3. The V and J ends lost 5 bases and 4 bases respectively, with 14 bases between them.